This TCR beta chain was captured in a study of a mutant IDH1 vaccine in newly diagnosed glioma. The wider study: Vaccine dosing followed radiotherapy by 4-6 weeks, or accompanied temozolomide cycles. Radiotherapy, temozolomide, or both had been given previously, and both were given to most. Week 35 held visit V12, while week 47 held visit V13.

CDR3 length: 14 residues. CDR1 is MGHDK, CDR2 SYGVNS, per germline. V lost 2 bases to trimming and J lost 4 bases, with 9 bases between them. Time point in this sample: week 35, safety follow-up. Alongside topical imiquimod, each dose of vaccine comprised 300 ug of mutant IDH1 20-mer peptide. Measured with immunoSEQ multiplex PCR; TCRdb has only the in-frame clones, and not every one. The table shows roughly 26,000 clones, with approximately 87% occurring only once. As regards this clone: Its antigen is currently unknown.

The clonotype comes from a young man with glioma. This chain connects TRBV25-1 to TRBJ1-3; D gene uncertain. This specimen was PBMCs, taken from a glioma patient whose treatment included an IDH1 peptide vaccine. Written as DNA, the CDR3 is TGTGCCAGCAGTGAAGATTATCCCGGAAACACCATATATTTT. It translates to CASSEDYPGNTIYF.